The 20 T cell receptor beta chains below all came from one sample that was sequenced in a study of CXCR3-negative and CXCR3-positive naive CD8 T cells. These receptors have no identified antigens. Findings and limits, study-wide: Against CXCR3-negative naive cells, CXCR3-positive naive cells showed more hydrophobic TRB CDR3s.

With UMI labels, 5' RACE was used to prepare the TRB cDNA libraries. TCRdb reprocessed the 5' RACE reads; each CDR3 protein has one entry and no DNA is given. This sample's table reports some 60,000 distinct CDR3 sequences. The source material was naive CXCR3+ CD8+ T cells from blood. Subset meaning: CD45RO-CCR7+CD27+CD95- naive CD8+ T cells expressing CXCR3 (TNR3+). The receptors here all came from a human donor in good health. Some clones in this sample may be carry-over from other donors' samples.

CDR3 sequence reads: CASSLHLARTGSSYNEQFF. This chain connects TRBV6-5 to TRBJ2-1; checking the TCRdb D call of TRBD2 is not possible without DNA. This CDR3 region has 19 residues. Germline values: CDR1 MNHEY, CDR2 SVGAGI.

The chain uses TRBV5-1 and TRBJ2-2; TCRdb proposes TRBD2, but this gene call is untestable without DNA. There are 15 residues in the CDR3. CDR1 SGHRS and CDR2 YFSETQ come from the germline V gene. The CDR3 here is CASRTGTMPSGELFF.

The chain employs TRBV7-9 and TRBJ2-2; TCRdb's D call of TRBD1 is untestable without DNA. This CDR3 contains 16 residues. CDR1 and CDR2 (germline): SEHNR, FQNEAQ (reference sequence). CDR3 loop: CASSNKGLENTGELFF.

The chain joins TRBV7-9 to TRBJ2-1; without DNA, the TCRdb call of TRBD1 cannot be checked. The CDR3 covers 11 residues. Germline V gene data show CDR1 as SEHNR and CDR2 as FQNEAQ (reference sequence). The CDR3 sequence: CASVWGDEQFF.

This chain uses TRBV20-1 with TRBJ1-2. This CDR3 region has 15 residues. CDR1 is DFQATT, CDR2 SNEGSKA, per germline (reference sequence). The CDR3 loop reads CSASDGLTTLDGYTF.

J is TRBJ2-1 and V is TRBV6-1; TCRdb picks TRBD1, but there is no DNA to check that call. The CDR3 is 18 residues long. Germline lookup yields CDR1 MNHNS and CDR2 SASEGT. The CDR3 sequence: CASSEALLTSRRGDEQFF.

The rearrangement uses TRBV27 and TRBJ2-5; the D gene TCRdb calls, TRBD1, cannot be checked with no DNA. This CDR3 comprises 13 residues. Germline V CDR1 and CDR2: MNHEY, SMNVEV (reference sequence). The CDR3 reads CASSLTGDVTQYF.

This sequence joins TRBV6-5 and TRBJ2-7; TCRdb reports TRBD2, a call that lacks DNA to check it against. Looked up from germline, CDR1 is MNHEY and CDR2 is SVGAGI. This CDR3 is 14 amino acids long. CDR3 sequence reads: CASSHGLALYEQYF.

This rearrangement joins TRBV5-4 to TRBJ2-2. From germline, CDR1 is SGHNT and CDR2 YYREEE (reference sequence). The CDR3 contains 12 residues. This chain's CDR3 is CASWGNTGELFF. The full variable domain, completed using reference TRBV5-4 and TRBJ2-2, is ETGVTQSPTHLIKTRGQQVTLRCSSQSGHNTVSWYQQALGQGPQFIFQYYREEENGRGNFPPRFSGLQFPNYSSELNVNALELDDSALYLCASWGNTGELFFGEGSRLTVL.

The rearrangement uses TRBV6-5 and TRBJ2-1; with no DNA, the TCRdb D assignment of TRBD2 cannot be verified. The CDR3 contains 18 residues. Germline-derived CDR1 and CDR2 are MNHEY and SVGAGI. This CDR3 reads CASSYQPPLAEILNEQFF.

The chain uses TRBV7-9 and TRBJ2-3; checking the TCRdb D call of TRBD2 is not possible without DNA. CDR1 is SEHNR and CDR2 is FQNEAQ in the germline V gene (reference sequence). The CDR3 is 16 residues long. The CDR3 reads CASSRLGTGRADTQYF.

This chain connects TRBV29-1 to TRBJ2-5; TCRdb calls TRBD1, which cannot be checked without DNA. The CDR3 is 13 residues long. Germline V gene data show CDR1 as SQVTM and CDR2 as ANQGSEA. CDR3 in amino acids: CSVEEGGRQGPYF.

The chain couples TRBV28 to TRBJ2-7; TCRdb's D call of TRBD2 is untestable without DNA. Germline CDR1 is MDHEN and CDR2 is SYDVKM. The CDR3 runs to 16 residues. CDR3 amino acids: CASSLTSAGAAYEQYF.

V gene TRBV21-1 combines with J gene TRBJ2-4. TRBV21-1 is noted as a pseudogene. The CDR3 spans 12 residues. CDR3 region: CASRTGLAIQYF.

V is TRBV7-9 and J is TRBJ2-7; TCRdb picks TRBD1, but there is no DNA to check that call. This CDR3 is built from 13 residues. Per germline, CDR1 SEHNR and CDR2 FQNEAQ (reference sequence). The CDR3 loop is CASSYPTGFEQYF.

The V call is TRBV6-5, the J call TRBJ1-1. Per the germline V gene, CDR1 is MNHEY and CDR2 is SVGAGI. The CDR3 sequence is 15 residues long. The CDR3 sequence: CASSYSTSGNTEAFF.

The genes are TRBV7-2 and TRBJ1-1; TCRdb's D call, TRBD1, is unchecked because there is no DNA. The CDR3 loop spans 14 amino acids. Per the germline V gene, CDR1 is SGHTA and CDR2 is FQGNSA. CDR3: CASSLGDLNTEAFF.

The gene calls are TRBV9 and TRBJ2-1; the TRBD1 assignment by TCRdb is unverifiable without DNA. The CDR3 sequence is 15 residues long. CDR1 is SGDLS and CDR2 is YYNGEE in the germline V gene. Here the CDR3 reads CASSVGGLTDNEQFF.

This sequence joins TRBV12-3 or TRBV12-4 and TRBJ2-3; TCRdb's D gene call, TRBD1, goes unchecked for lack of DNA. CDR3 length: 14 amino acids. CDR3 sequence reads: CASRERGALDTQYF.

Judged by frequency, this clonotype is medium-sized. This chain links TRBV7-6 with TRBJ2-5; TCRdb reports TRBD1, a call that lacks DNA to check it against. The CDR3 totals 15 residues. CDR1 SGHVS and CDR2 FNYEAQ come from the germline V gene. CDR3 in amino acids: CASSYTQGLGETQYF.